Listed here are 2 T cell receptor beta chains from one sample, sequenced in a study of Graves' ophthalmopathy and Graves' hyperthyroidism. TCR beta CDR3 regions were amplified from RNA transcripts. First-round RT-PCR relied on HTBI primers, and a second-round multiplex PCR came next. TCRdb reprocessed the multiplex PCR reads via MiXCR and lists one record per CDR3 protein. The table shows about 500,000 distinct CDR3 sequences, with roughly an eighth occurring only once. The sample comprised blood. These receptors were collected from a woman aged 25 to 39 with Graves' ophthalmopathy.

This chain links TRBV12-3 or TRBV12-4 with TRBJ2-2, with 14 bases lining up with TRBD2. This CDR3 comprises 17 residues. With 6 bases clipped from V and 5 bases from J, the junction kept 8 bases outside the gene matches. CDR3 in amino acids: CASSPTSGGARTGELFF. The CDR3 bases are TGTGCCAGCAGCCCGACTAGCGGGGGGGCAAGAACCGGGGAGCTGTTTTTT.

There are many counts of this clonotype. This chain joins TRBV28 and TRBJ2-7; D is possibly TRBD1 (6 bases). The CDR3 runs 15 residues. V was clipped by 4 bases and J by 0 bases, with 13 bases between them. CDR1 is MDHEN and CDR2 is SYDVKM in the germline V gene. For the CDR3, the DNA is TGTGCCAGCAGTTACCCGGGACATAGCTCCTACGAGCAGTACTTC. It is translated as CASSYPGHSSYEQYF.